The 8 T cell receptor beta chains below were found in one sample sequenced in a study of cytomegalovirus exposure and HLA in healthy donors. Measured with immunoSEQ multiplex PCR; TCRdb has only the in-frame clones, and not every one. The repertoire holds over 150,000 clones, with roughly 89% as singletons. Material for sequencing was PBMCs. Source of these receptors: a woman between 18 and 30 years old in good health and CMV-seropositive.

V gene TRBV4-1 combines with J gene TRBJ2-1; 7 nucleotides line up with TRBD2. The V segment lost 0 bases and the J segment 9 bases; nucleotides outside the gene matches: 8. CDR3 length: 15 amino acids. Germline V lookup: CDR1 MGHRA, CDR2 YSYEKL. DNA of the CDR3: TGCGCCAGCAGCCAAGATCCGACTAGCCGGGGTGAGCAGTTCTTC. It specifies CASSQDPTSRGEQFF.

The chain employs TRBV5-4 and TRBJ2-2; TRBD1 aligns across 10 bases. Germline lookup yields CDR1 SGHNT and CDR2 YYREEE (reference sequence). The CDR3 totals 15 residues. Trimming took 3 bases from V and 3 from J; bases not matched to a gene: 2. CDR3 DNA sequence: TGTGCCAGCAGCTCCGGGACAGGGGACACCGGGGAGCTGTTTTTT. This codes for CASSSGTGDTGELFF.

CDR3 in amino acids: CASSLSRGAEQFF. In DNA form, the CDR3 reads TGTGCCAGCAGCTTATCCCGCGGGGCTGAGCAGTTCTTC. The rearrangement joins TRBV7-6 to TRBJ2-1, with D perhaps matching TRBD2 (6 bases). With 2 bases removed from V and 9 bases from J, the gap between germline ends came to 11 bases. This CDR3 is 13 amino acids long. Germline V gives CDR1 SGHVS, CDR2 FNYEAQ.

This chain joins TRBV5-4 and TRBJ1-1; 7 bases line up with TRBD1. The germline gives CDR1 SGHNT, CDR2 YYREEE (reference sequence). V was clipped by 2 bases and J by 0 bases; unmatched bases: 7. This CDR3 spans 16 amino acids. CDR3 loop: CASSLGRGTLNTEAFF. CDR3 DNA: TGTGCCAGCAGCTTAGGCAGGGGGACCTTGAACACTGAAGCTTTCTTT.

The rearrangement uses TRBV5-1 and TRBJ1-1; D unresolved. Trimming took 4 bases from V and 3 from J, leaving 10 bases between them. Per the germline V gene, CDR1 is SGHRS and CDR2 is YFSETQ. This CDR3 is built from 13 residues. The CDR3 coding sequence is TGCGCCAGCAGCCCTGGGAGGGACACTGAAGCTTTCTTT. The encoded protein is CASSPGRDTEAFF.

CDR3 nucleotides: TGTGCCAGCAGCTTAGCCGGGACAGGCCCTAACACTGAAGCTTTCTTT. As protein: CASSLAGTGPNTEAFF. This rearrangement joins TRBV7-8 to TRBJ1-1, with 8 bases identical to TRBD1. The V and J ends lost 0 bases and 2 bases, in that order; junction bases with no gene match: 5. Germline CDR1 reads SGHVS; CDR2 reads FQNEAQ. The length of the CDR3 is 16 residues.

The CDR3 DNA reads TGTGCCAGCAGTTTAAGATTCGGTGTCTCTGGAAACACCATATATTTT. It yields the protein CASSLRFGVSGNTIYF. The rearrangement links TRBV27 to TRBJ1-3; D is unclear. Looked up from germline, CDR1 is MNHEY and CDR2 is SMNVEV (reference sequence). This CDR3 contains 16 residues. Trimming pared 2 bases from V and 0 bases from J, leaving 11 bases between.

The chain uses TRBV18 and TRBJ2-3; 7 bases map to TRBD1. V gave up 3 bases and J gave up 6 bases; unmatched junction bases: 9. The germline gives CDR1 KGHSH, CDR2 LQKENI. This CDR3 is built from 15 residues. In nucleotides, the CDR3 is TGTGCCAGCTCACCCTCGACAGGGATGGAGGATACGCAGTATTTT. Its translation: CASSPSTGMEDTQYF. Together with reference TRBV18 and TRBJ2-3, the CDR3 gives the full variable domain: NAGVMQNPRHLVRRRGQEARLRCSPMKGHSHVYWYRQLPEEGLKFMVYLQKENIIDESGMPKERFSAEFPKEGPSILRIQQVVRGDSAAYFCASSPSTGMEDTQYFGPGTRLTVL.